This entry lists 22 T cell receptor beta chains sequenced from one sample in a study of blood T cell repertoires in COVID-19. The protocol was immunoSEQ multiplex PCR, while the TCRdb copy is restricted to in-frame clones and leaves out a portion. The sample has 200,000 to 250,000 clones, 80% to 90% seen once. The specimen sequenced was PBMCs or T cells enriched from blood (not recorded which). These receptors all come from a middle-aged woman with acute COVID-19.

This chain uses TRBV10-3 with TRBJ2-2, with 7 bases aligning to TRBD1. CDR3 length: 14 amino acids. Germline V gene lookup returns CDR1 ENHRY and CDR2 SYGVKD. Trimming at V came to 6 bases and at J to 3 bases, leaving 4 bases not matched to a gene. Written as DNA, the CDR3 is TGTGCCATCAGGGGACAGCAGGACACCGGGGAGCTGTTTTTT. The encoded protein is CAIRGQQDTGELFF.

The gene calls are TRBV5-1 and TRBJ2-5; TRBD2 matches at 7 bases. This CDR3 is built from 15 residues. Germline V gene lookup returns CDR1 SGHRS and CDR2 YFSETQ. V lost 5 bases and J lost 2; bases outside the gene matches: 9. In nucleotides, the CDR3 is TGCGCCAGCAGGGCGGCGCCTAGCGGACAAGAGACCCAGTACTTC. Translating gives CASRAAPSGQETQYF.

The chain uses TRBV3-1 (or the pseudogene TRBV3-2) and TRBJ1-2; TRBD1 agrees at 7 bases. V dropped 4 bases and J dropped 4; count of bases not matched to a gene: 6. The CDR3 consists of 14 residues. CDR1 LGHDT and CDR2 YNNKEL come from the germline V gene (reference sequence). The CDR3 DNA is TGTGCCAGCAGCCCAACGACAGGGAGCTATGGCTACACCTTC. It yields the protein CASSPTTGSYGYTF.

V and J are TRBV7-2 and TRBJ2-5, with D unclear. Germline-derived CDR1 and CDR2 are SGHTA and FQGNSA. Trimming shortened V by 4 bases and J by 4 bases, and 4 bases separated the two germline ends. This CDR3 comprises 11 residues. The CDR3 bases are TGTGCCAGCAGCTACACAGAGACCCAGTACTTC. It encodes CASSYTETQYF.

The V gene is TRBV11-1, the J gene TRBJ1-2; TRBD1 is a possible D gene (5 bases). In germline, CDR1 is SGHAT, CDR2 FQDESV (reference sequence). This CDR3 region has 15 residues. V shed 5 bases and J shed 8 bases, with 21 bases lying between them. CDR3 in DNA: TGTGCCAGCAGCCCTACGGGGGGTTGGTGGATGGGCTACACCTTC. Protein product: CASSPTGGWWMGYTF.

V is TRBV7-9 and J is TRBJ2-1; possible D gene TRBD2, 5 bases. CDR3 length equals 14 residues. V was pared by 3 bases and J by 1 base, with 7 bases between. Germline lookup yields CDR1 SEHNR and CDR2 FQNEAQ (reference sequence). The CDR3 region has the DNA TGTGCCAGCAGCTTTGCGGGTTCCTACAATGAGCAGTTCTTC. Amino acids: CASSFAGSYNEQFF.

This chain links TRBV6-5 with TRBJ1-2; TRBD1 matches at 7 bases. Germline CDR1 is MNHEY and CDR2 is SVGAGI. CDR3 length equals 14 residues. With V trimmed by 2 bases and J by 6 bases, 6 bases remained unmatched. CDR3 bases: TGTGCCAGCAGTTACGGGCAGGGGGTCCATGGCTACACCTTC. This sequence encodes CASSYGQGVHGYTF.

This clone showed up just a few times. In DNA, the CDR3 is TGTGCCAGCAGGAGAGATAGCGGGAGTATTAATGAGCAGTTCTTC. Amino acid sequence: CASRRDSGSINEQFF. The chain joins TRBV6-6 to TRBJ2-1; 9 positions match TRBD2. The CDR3 has 15 amino acids. Germline CDR1 MNHNY, CDR2 SVGAGI (reference sequence). Losses at the gene ends were 6 bases for V and 7 bases for J; bases not matched to a gene: 10.

The J gene is TRBJ2-7, the V gene TRBV20-1, with TRBD2 matching over 10 bases. The junction had 21 bases not matched to a gene; V was cut back by 3 bases and J by 13 bases. The germline V gene encodes CDR1 DFQATT and CDR2 SNEGSKA (reference sequence). This CDR3 is 16 amino acids long. This CDR3 is CSASRGTSHIAGGPYF. The DNA of the CDR3 is TGCAGTGCTAGTCGGGGGACCTCTCACATAGCGGGAGGTCCTTACTTC.

The chain recombines TRBV14 with TRBJ2-3; TRBD2 might be the D (7 bases). The CDR3 has 15 residues. Germline V gives CDR1 SGHDN, CDR2 FVKESK. Trimming pared 2 bases from V and 2 bases from J, leaving 11 bases between. The DNA for the CDR3 is TGTGCCAGCAGCCAACGGGGGGACAACACAGATACGCAGTATTTT. Its protein product is CASSQRGDNTDTQYF. The full variable domain, with the rest looked up from reference TRBV14 and TRBJ2-3, is EAGVTQFPSHSVIEKGQTVTLRCDPISGHDNLYWYRRVMGKEIKFLLHFVKESKQDESGMPNNRFLAERTGGTYSTLKVQPAELEDSGVYFCASSQRGDNTDTQYFGPGTRLTVL.

The sample holds a few counts of this clone. This rearrangement joins TRBV19 to TRBJ1-1; TRBD1 might be the D (5 bases). With 7 bases removed from V and 7 bases from J, the gap between germline ends came to 13 bases. CDR3 length: 12 residues. Per the germline V gene, CDR1 is LNHDA and CDR2 is SQIVND (reference sequence). In DNA form, the CDR3 reads TGTGCCAGTACGGACACCTTCAGTGAAGCTTTCTTT. Translated: CASTDTFSEAFF.

V and J are TRBV5-4 and TRBJ2-7; possibly TRBD2 for D (5 bases). The CDR3 is 15 amino acids. Trimming removed 4 bases at V and 1 base at J, with 15 bases between. CDR1 SGHNT and CDR2 YYREEE come from the germline V gene (reference sequence). The CDR3 bases are TGTGCCAGCAGCCCCGGACTGGCCCCGTCCTACGAGCAGTACTTC. Encoded protein: CASSPGLAPSYEQYF.

On this clone: Its ends do not fully match the called genes, so a read error is possible. J is TRBJ2-7 and V is TRBV4-3; 8 nucleotides match TRBD1. The CDR3 spans 13 residues. The germline V gene has CDR1 LGHNA and CDR2 YSLEER. CDR3 protein: CASSQDFATGVFF. Written as DNA, the CDR3 is TGCGCCAGCAGCCAAGATTTCGCGACAGGGGTCTTCTTC.

This clone has just a few counts. This chain joins TRBV27 and TRBJ2-2, with 8 bases identical to TRBD1. Germline CDR1 MNHEY, CDR2 SMNVEV (reference sequence). This CDR3 comprises 14 residues. V gave up 7 bases and J gave up 6 bases; unmatched junction bases: 7. The CDR3 spells CASNQTGVPGELFF. The CDR3 region has the DNA TGTGCCAGCAACCAGACAGGGGTGCCCGGGGAGCTGTTTTTT.

The chain carries TRBV9 and TRBJ1-4; a possible D gene is TRBD1 (6 bases). The germline V gene has CDR1 SGDLS and CDR2 YYNGEE. The CDR3 is 15 amino acids. V was trimmed by 3 bases and J by 4 bases, leaving 13 bases between them. CDR3 in DNA: TGTGCCAGCAGCGGGGTGGGGGCCAGTAATGAAAAACTGTTTTTT. Amino acid sequence: CASSGVGASNEKLFF.

The rearrangement links TRBV5-1 to TRBJ1-2; possible D gene TRBD1, 5 bases. CDR3 size: 13 residues. V was trimmed by 3 bases and J by 4 bases, leaving 10 bases between them. CDR1 SGHRS and CDR2 YFSETQ come from the germline V gene. The CDR3 protein is CASSSRQFYGYTF. As DNA, the CDR3 is TGCGCCAGCAGCTCCAGACAGTTCTATGGCTACACCTTC. Looking up the rest from reference TRBV5-1 and TRBJ1-2 gives the full variable domain: KAGVTQTPRYLIKTRGQQVTLSCSPISGHRSVSWYQQTPGQGLQFLFEYFSETQRNKGNFPGRFSGRQFSNSRSEMNVSTLELGDSALYLCASSSRQFYGYTFGSGTRLTVV.

This chain uses TRBV12-3 or TRBV12-4 with TRBJ1-4, with unresolved D. CDR3 length: 13 amino acids. V was trimmed by 6 bases and J by 2 bases, leaving 7 bases between them. CDR3 residues: CASRPGTNEKLFF. The CDR3 DNA follows: TGTGCCAGCAGACCGGGGACTAATGAAAAACTGTTTTTT.

The chain has TRBV4-3 and TRBJ2-2; D call uncertain. The CDR3 is made up of 14 amino acids. Germline V CDR1 and CDR2: LGHNA, YSLEER. V was clipped by 0 bases and J by 2 bases, with 4 bases between them. CDR3 bases: TGCGCCAGCAGCCAAGAATATAACACCGGGGAGCTGTTTTTT. It is translated as CASSQEYNTGELFF.

This clone was observed a few times. The chain carries TRBV27 and TRBJ2-7; 7 nucleotides agree with TRBD2. Trimming removed 4 bases from V and 2 bases from J; junction bases left unmatched: 8. CDR1 MNHEY and CDR2 SMNVEV come from the germline V gene (reference sequence). There are 15 residues in the CDR3. DNA for the CDR3: TGTGCCAGCAGTTGGGGGGGAGGACGGCCCTACGAGCAGTACTTC. It translates to CASSWGGGRPYEQYF.

This rearrangement joins TRBV9 to TRBJ2-5; 8 nucleotides align to TRBD2. The CDR3 is 15 residues long. From germline, CDR1 is SGDLS and CDR2 YYNGEE. Germline trimming cut 0 bases from V and 5 bases from J; bases unmatched to any gene: 6. The CDR3 DNA reads TGTGCCAGCAGCGTAGCGGGAGGGCCGCGGGAGACCCAGTACTTC. Protein product: CASSVAGGPRETQYF.

V and J are TRBV7-9 and TRBJ1-1, with unresolved D. V lost 0 bases, J lost 11 bases, and 13 bases lay in between. Germline V gene sequence: CDR1 SEHNR, CDR2 FQNEAQ (reference sequence). CDR3 length: 13 amino acids. The CDR3 DNA reads as TGTGCCAGCAGCTTAGCAGGAGGAGTAGGCGCTTTCTTT. This sequence encodes CASSLAGGVGAFF.

The chain couples TRBV5-1 to TRBJ2-5; weak D call: TRBD2 (5 bases). Germline values: CDR1 SGHRS, CDR2 YFSETQ. Trimming stripped 4 bases from V and 4 bases from J, with 17 bases between. The CDR3 is 15 amino acids. The chain's CDR3 is CASSPGSFGGETQYF. CDR3 sequence (DNA): TGCGCCAGCAGCCCCGGAAGCTTTGGAGGAGAGACCCAGTACTTC.